This TCR beta chain was profiled in a study of blood T cell repertoires in COVID-19. Overall study: The origin of the acute and convalescent COVID-19 samples was the United States, Italy and Spain. Sources were T cells, B-cell-depleted T cells, or PBMCs; the material itself was cDNA or gDNA.

The CDR3 is 12 amino acids. Trimming pared 4 bases from V and 4 bases from J, leaving 8 bases between. Germline V gives CDR1 SGHRS, CDR2 YFSETQ. As processed by the authors: Amplified reference gene primers provided the basis for estimating nucleated cell counts. Some clones are missing from TCRdb's copy, which holds only in-frame ones; the method was immunoSEQ multiplex PCR. That table is the source of V, J and clone size, and D and trimming were worked out from the DNA. The data contain about 160,000 clones, about nine tenths of them singletons. The origin of this receptor is a man aged 18 to 30 with acute or convalescent COVID-19. The V call is TRBV5-1, the J call TRBJ1-2; D is ambiguous. The sequencing sample was made of peripheral blood. The CDR3 DNA reads TGCGCCAGCAGCCCCGCGGGCTATGGCTACACCTTC. Protein: CASSPAGYGYTF.